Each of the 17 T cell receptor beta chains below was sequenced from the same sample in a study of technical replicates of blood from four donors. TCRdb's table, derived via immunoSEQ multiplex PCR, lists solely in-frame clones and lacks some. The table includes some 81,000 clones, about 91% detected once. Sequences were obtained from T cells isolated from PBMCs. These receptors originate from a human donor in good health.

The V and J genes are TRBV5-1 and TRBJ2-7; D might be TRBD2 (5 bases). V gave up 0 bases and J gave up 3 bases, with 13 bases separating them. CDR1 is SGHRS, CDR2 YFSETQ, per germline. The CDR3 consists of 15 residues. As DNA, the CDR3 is TGCGCCAGCAGCTTGGCGGCGGAGGCTCGCTACGAGCAGTACTTC. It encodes CASSLAAEARYEQYF. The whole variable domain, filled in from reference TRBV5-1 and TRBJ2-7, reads KAGVTQTPRYLIKTRGQQVTLSCSPISGHRSVSWYQQTPGQGLQFLFEYFSETQRNKGNFPGRFSGRQFSNSRSEMNVSTLELGDSALYLCASSLAAEARYEQYFGPGTRLTVT.

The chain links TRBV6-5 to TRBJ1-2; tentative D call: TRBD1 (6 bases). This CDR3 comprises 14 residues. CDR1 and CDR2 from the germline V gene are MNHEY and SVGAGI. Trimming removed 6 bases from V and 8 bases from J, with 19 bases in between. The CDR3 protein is CASSSGTNPPGYTF. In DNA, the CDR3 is TGTGCCAGCAGCAGCGGGACAAACCCTCCGGGCTACACCTTC.

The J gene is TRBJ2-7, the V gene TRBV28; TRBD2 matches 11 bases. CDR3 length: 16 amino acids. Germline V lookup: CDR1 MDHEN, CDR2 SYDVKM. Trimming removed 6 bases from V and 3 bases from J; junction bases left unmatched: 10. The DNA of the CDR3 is TGTGCCAGCAGCCTACCTGGACTAGCGGGCCACTACGAGCAGTACTTC. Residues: CASSLPGLAGHYEQYF.

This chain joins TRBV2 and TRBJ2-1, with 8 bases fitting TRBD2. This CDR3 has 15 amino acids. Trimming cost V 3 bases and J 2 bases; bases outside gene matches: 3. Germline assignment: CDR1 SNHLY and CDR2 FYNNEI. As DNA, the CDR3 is TGTGCCAGCAGTGATGCGGGAGGCCCCTACAATGAGCAGTTCTTC. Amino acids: CASSDAGGPYNEQFF. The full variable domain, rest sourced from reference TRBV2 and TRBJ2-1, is EPEVTQTPSHQVTQMGQEVILRCVPISNHLYFYWYRQILGQKVEFLVSFYNNEISEKSEIFDDQFSVERPDGSNFTLKIRSTKLEDSAMYFCASSDAGGPYNEQFFGPGTRLTVL.

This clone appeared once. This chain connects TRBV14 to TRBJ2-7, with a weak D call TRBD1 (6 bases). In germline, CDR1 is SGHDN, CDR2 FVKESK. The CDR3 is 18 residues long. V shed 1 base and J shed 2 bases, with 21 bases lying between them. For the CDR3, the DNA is TGTGCCAGCAGCCAAGTCCTGGCCAGGGGACGACTCCCCTACGAGCAGTACTTC. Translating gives CASSQVLARGRLPYEQYF.

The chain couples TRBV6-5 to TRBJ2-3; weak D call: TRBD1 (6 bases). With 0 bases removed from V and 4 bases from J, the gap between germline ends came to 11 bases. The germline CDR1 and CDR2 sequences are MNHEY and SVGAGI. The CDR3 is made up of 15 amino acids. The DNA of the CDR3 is TGTGCCAGCAGTTACTCCGAACAGGGCGCAGATACGCAGTATTTT. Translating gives CASSYSEQGADTQYF.

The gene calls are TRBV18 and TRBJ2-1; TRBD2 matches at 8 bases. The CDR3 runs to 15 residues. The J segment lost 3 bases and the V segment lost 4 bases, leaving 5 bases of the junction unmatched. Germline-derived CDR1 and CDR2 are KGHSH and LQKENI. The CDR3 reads CASSRTGLDYNEQFF. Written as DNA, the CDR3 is TGTGCCAGCTCACGTACGGGACTAGACTACAATGAGCAGTTCTTC.

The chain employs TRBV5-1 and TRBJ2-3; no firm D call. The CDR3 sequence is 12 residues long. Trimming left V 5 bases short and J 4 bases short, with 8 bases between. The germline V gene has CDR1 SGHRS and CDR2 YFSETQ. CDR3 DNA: TGCGCCAGCAGTATCGGTGCAGATACGCAGTATTTT. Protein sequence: CASSIGADTQYF.

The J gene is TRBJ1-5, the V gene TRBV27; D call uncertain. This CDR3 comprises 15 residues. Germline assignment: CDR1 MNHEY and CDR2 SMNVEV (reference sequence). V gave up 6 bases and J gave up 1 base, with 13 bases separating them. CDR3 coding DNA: TGTGCCAGCAGGGCCCTAGCGGGCAGCAATCAGCCCCAGCATTTT. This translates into CASRALAGSNQPQHF.

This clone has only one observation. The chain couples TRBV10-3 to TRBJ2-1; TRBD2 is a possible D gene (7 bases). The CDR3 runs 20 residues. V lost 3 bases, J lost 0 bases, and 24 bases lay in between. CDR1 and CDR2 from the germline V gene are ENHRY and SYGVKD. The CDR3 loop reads CAISERGREGGPSSYNEQFF. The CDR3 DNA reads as TGTGCCATCAGTGAAAGGGGGAGGGAGGGAGGGCCCAGCTCCTACAATGAGCAGTTCTTC.

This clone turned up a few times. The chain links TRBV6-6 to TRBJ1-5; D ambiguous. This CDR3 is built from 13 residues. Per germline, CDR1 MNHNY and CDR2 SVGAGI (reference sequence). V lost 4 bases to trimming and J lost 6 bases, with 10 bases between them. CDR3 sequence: CASSSTEAQPQHF. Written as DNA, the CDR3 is TGTGCCAGCAGTTCGACCGAGGCTCAGCCCCAGCATTTT.

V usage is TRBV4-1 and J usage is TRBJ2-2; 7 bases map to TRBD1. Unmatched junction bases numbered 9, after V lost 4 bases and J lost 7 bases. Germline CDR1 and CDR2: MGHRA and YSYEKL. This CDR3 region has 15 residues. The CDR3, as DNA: TGCGCCAGCAGCCCAACAGGGGCCCGGGGCGGGGAGCTGTTTTTT. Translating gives CASSPTGARGGELFF.

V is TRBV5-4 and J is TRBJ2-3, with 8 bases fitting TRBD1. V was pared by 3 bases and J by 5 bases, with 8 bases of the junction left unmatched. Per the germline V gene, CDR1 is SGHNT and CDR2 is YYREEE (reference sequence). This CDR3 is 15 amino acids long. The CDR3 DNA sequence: TGTGCCAGCAGCTGGGGTTCCACAGGGGGAGATACGCAGTATTTT. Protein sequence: CASSWGSTGGDTQYF.

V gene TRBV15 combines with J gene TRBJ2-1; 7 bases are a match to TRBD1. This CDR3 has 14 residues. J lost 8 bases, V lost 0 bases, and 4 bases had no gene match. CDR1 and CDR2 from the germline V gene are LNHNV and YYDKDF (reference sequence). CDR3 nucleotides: TGTGCCACCAGCAGAGACGTAGACAGGGATGAGCAGTTCTTC. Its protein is CATSRDVDRDEQFF.

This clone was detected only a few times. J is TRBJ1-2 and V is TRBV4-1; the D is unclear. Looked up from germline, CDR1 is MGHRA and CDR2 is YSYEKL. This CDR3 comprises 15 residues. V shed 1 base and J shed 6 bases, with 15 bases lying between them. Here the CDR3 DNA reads TGCGCCAGCAGCCAAGGCAAGGTTGAGGGTGATGGCTACACCTTC. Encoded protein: CASSQGKVEGDGYTF.

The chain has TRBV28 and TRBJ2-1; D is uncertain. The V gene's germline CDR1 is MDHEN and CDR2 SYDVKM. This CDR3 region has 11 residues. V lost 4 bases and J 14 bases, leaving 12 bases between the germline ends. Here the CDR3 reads CASSSRERKFF. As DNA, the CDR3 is TGTGCCAGCAGTTCGCGAGAGAGGAAGTTCTTC.

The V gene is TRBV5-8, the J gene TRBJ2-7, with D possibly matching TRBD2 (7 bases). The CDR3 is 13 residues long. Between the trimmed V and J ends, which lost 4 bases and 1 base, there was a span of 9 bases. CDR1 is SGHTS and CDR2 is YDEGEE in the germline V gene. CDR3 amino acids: CASSRGASYEQYF. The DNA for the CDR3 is TGTGCCAGCAGCCGGGGGGCTTCCTACGAGCAGTACTTC.